This TCR beta chain was captured by sequencing in a study of T-cell memory formation after mild COVID-19 (dated by TCRdb to about 2021). For context, the study as a whole: TCR sequence clusters from the two donors were largely donor specific. In a couple of donors, T-cell clones that expanded and contracted after mild COVID-19 were tracked by sequencing TCRalpha and TCRbeta repertoires over time. Two young, previously healthy adult volunteers, one female and one male, were included in the cohort.

Sequencing took place on an Illumina NovaSeq 6000. TCRalpha and TCRbeta cDNA libraries were constructed by 5'RACE with constant-segment primers, with sample barcodes and unique molecular identifiers being introduced. RNA was extracted from every sample with Trizol reagent. The libraries were amplified in two PCR steps, and the second step added a second sample barcode and Illumina TruSeq adapters. Sequencing of the libraries was done on an Illumina NovaSeq, producing 2 x 150 bp paired-end reads. The paper's data handling went like this. The reads were demultiplexed and collapsed into UMI-guided consensus sequences using migec v1.2.7. Using mixcr v2.1.11, UMI consensuses were aligned to TRA and TRB V and J templates and then assembled into clonotypes. Clonotypes were classified as expanded or contracted when called significant by both edgeR and NoisET, with noise models trained on biological replicates. edgeR calls used a false discovery rate-adjusted p below 0.01 and a log2 fold-change threshold of 1. PCA with hierarchical clustering of max-normalized trajectories of the 1000 most abundant clonotypes was used as exploratory dynamics analysis. Separately sequenced CD4+ and CD8+ repertoires were used to assign the CD4 or CD8 phenotype of responding clones. Using fastp at Q25 and MiXCR, TCRdb reprocessed the public reads and kept productive beta chains. Under each unique CDR3 protein, matching rows form one entry showing the most common genes and DNA. The V and J calls were determined by TCRdb, not by the authors. The sample table holds around 160,000 distinct CDR3 sequences, of which 11% were seen once. Of the sample, less than 4% falls within the top ten clones.

PBMCs were isolated by Ficoll-Paque density gradient centrifugation. Study-wide conclusions, independent of this receptor: The study included only a couple of mild cases, and larger cohorts that include severe cases with pre-infection samples were judged to be necessary. Contracting CD4+ clones were located mainly in the CM and EM memory subsets, whereas CD8+ clones were found to be enriched in EMRA. The detection of some responding clones in pre-infection memory suggests that pre-existing cross-reactive memory T cells joined the SARS-CoV-2 response. SARS-CoV-2 specificity of the second-wave clones peaking on day 37 was not confirmed. Balanced CD4/CD8 phenotypes were observed for clones contracting from day 15 to 85, whereas a bias towards CD4+ was observed for a second wave of clones expanding from day 15 to 37.

On this clonotype itself: Its antigen is unknown. No base quality values were provided; no much bigger clone lies one nucleotide off.

Specimen: PBMCs or a T cell subset sorted from them (not recorded which). The sequence was obtained from a man between 18 and 29 years old who had mild COVID-19 (a few samples of this study predate the infection). The sample titles of this study are shuffled in the database, so cell type and time point are left out; the donor was told from shared clones.

The bases read TGTGCCAGCAGCCAACATACACAGGGGGGGTTTGGCTACACCTTC. Translated, it gives CASSQHTQGGFGYTF. The V and J segments used are TRBV4-2 and TRBJ1-2, with TRBD1 identical over 8 junction bases. The germline V gene encodes CDR1 LGHNA and CDR2 YNFKEQ. From cysteine to phenylalanine, the CDR3 is 15 amino acids long. Of the read, only the CDR3 DNA is kept; its 45 bases are in frame from base 1. Here V drops 2 bases and J drops 7 bases, and the junction holds 9 bases not matched to any gene.